The sequence of this T cell receptor beta chain was determined in a study of blood T cell repertoires in COVID-19. Study-wide background: Samples representing acute and convalescent COVID-19 were sourced from the United States, Italy and Spain.

Clones were sequenced by immunoSEQ multiplex PCR, and TCRdb holds only the in-frame ones, with some missing. The table shows about 270,000 clones, with 88% occurring only once. The ends lost 6 bases at V and 5 bases at J; junction bases unmatched: 8. Germline CDR1 is MNHEY and CDR2 is SVGAGI. This CDR3 has 14 residues. The sample taken for sequencing was peripheral blood. The clonotype was recovered from a man in his sixties who had recovered from COVID-19. The chain joins TRBV6-5 to TRBJ1-2; 8 positions match TRBD1. CDR3 DNA sequence: TGTGCCAGCAGGGGTATCACAGGGGGGTATGGCTACACCTTC. Its protein is CASRGITGGYGYTF.